This TCR beta chain was sequenced during a study of a mutant IDH1 vaccine in newly diagnosed glioma. Produced via immunoSEQ multiplex PCR; TCRdb's table is partial and in-frame only. The table shows about 50,000 clones, with around 84% occurring only once. Concerning this clone: Its specificity is not known.

The CDR3 totals 14 residues. The germline V gene encodes CDR1 SGHNT and CDR2 YYREEE (reference sequence). V was clipped by 4 bases and J by 6 bases; unmatched bases: 8. Time point meaning: week 5, during vaccination. Vaccine doses each comprised 300 ug of mutant IDH1 20-mer peptide, with topical imiquimod. The clonotype was recovered from a woman aged 50 to 60 with glioma. This rearrangement joins TRBV5-4 to TRBJ2-7; 9 bases match TRBD1. The material was PBMCs, obtained from a glioma patient whose treatment included an IDH1 peptide vaccine. In DNA, the CDR3 is TGTGCCAGCAGCCCGGGACAGGGAGCTGGCGAGCAGTACTTC. It codes for CASSPGQGAGEQYF. Full variable domain (rest looked up from reference TRBV5-4 and TRBJ2-7): ETGVTQSPTHLIKTRGQQVTLRCSSQSGHNTVSWYQQALGQGPQFIFQYYREEENGRGNFPPRFSGLQFPNYSSELNVNALELDDSALYLCASSPGQGAGEQYFGPGTRLTVT.